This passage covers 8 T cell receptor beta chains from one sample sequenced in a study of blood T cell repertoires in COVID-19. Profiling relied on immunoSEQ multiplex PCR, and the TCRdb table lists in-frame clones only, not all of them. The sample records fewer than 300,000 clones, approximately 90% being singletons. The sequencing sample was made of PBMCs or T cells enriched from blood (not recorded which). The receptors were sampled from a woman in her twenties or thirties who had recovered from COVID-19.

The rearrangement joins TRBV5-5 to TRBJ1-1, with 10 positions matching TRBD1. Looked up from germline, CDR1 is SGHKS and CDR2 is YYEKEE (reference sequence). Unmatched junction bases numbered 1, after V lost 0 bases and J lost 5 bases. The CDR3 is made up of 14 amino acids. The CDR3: CASSLGGQGTEAFF. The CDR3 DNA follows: TGTGCCAGCAGCTTGGGGGGACAGGGGACTGAAGCTTTCTTT.

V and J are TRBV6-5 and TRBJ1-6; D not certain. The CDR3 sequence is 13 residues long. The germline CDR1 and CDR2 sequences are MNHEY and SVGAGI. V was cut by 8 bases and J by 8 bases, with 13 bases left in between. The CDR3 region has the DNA TGTGCCAGCGGGGAGGTTCAAGATTCACCCCTCCACTTT. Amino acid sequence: CASGEVQDSPLHF.

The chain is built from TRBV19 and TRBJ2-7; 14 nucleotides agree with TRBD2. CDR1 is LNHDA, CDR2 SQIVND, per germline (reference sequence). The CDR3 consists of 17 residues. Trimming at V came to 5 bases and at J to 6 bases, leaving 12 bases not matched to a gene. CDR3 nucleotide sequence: TGTGCCAGTAGTGGGCGGACTAGCGGGAGGACTTTCGGCGAGCAGTACTTC. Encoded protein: CASSGRTSGRTFGEQYF.

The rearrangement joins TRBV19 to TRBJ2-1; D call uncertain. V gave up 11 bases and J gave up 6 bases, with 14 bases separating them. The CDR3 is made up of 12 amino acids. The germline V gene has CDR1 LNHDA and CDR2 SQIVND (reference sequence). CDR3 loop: CAAGSLGNEQFF. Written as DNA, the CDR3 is TGTGCCGCAGGTTCGTTGGGCAATGAGCAGTTCTTC.

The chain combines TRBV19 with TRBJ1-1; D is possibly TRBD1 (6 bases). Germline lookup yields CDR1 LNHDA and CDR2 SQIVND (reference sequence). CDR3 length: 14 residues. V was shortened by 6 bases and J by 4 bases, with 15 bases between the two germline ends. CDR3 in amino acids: CASRGKGESTEAFF. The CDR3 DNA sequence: TGTGCCAGTAGGGGTAAGGGGGAGAGCACTGAAGCTTTCTTT.

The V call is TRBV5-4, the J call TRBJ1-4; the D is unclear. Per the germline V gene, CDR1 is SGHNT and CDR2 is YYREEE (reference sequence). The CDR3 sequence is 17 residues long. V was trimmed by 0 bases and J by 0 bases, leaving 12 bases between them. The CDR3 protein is CASSLGGPQSTNEKLFF. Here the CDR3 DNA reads TGTGCCAGCAGCTTGGGAGGGCCGCAATCAACTAATGAAAAACTGTTTTTT.

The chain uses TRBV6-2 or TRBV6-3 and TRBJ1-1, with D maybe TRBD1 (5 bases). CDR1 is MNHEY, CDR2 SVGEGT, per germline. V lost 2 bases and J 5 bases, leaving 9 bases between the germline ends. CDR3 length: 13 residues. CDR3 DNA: TGTGCCAGCAGTTACGGACGGACAACTGAAGCTTTCTTT. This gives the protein CASSYGRTTEAFF.

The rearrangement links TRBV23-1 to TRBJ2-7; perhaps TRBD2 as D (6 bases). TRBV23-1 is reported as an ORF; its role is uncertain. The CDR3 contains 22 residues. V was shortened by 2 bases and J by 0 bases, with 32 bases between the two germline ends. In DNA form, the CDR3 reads TGCGCCAGCAGTCAAGGACTACAGGACTGTATCGGTATCGGCGGGACCTCCTACGAGCAGTACTTC. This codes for CASSQGLQDCIGIGGTSYEQYF.